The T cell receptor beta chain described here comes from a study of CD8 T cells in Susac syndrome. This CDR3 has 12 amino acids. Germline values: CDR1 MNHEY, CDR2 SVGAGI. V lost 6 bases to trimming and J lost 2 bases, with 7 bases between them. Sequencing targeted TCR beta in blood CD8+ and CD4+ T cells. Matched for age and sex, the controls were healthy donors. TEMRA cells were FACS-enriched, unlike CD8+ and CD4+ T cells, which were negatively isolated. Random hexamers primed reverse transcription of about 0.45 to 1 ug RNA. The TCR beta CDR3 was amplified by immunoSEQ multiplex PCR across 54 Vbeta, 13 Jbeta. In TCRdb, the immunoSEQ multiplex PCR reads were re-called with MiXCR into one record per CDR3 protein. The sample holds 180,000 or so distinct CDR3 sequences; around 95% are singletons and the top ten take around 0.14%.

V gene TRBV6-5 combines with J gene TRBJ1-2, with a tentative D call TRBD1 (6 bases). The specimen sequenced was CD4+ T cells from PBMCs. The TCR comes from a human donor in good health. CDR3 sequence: CASRRGNYGYTF. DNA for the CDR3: TGTGCCAGCAGAAGGGGGAACTATGGCTACACCTTC.